This is a list of T cell receptor beta chains from one sample in a study of blood T cell repertoires in COVID-19. The data were produced by immunoSEQ multiplex PCR, yet TCRdb's version contains in-frame clones alone and is incomplete. This sample carries fewer than 350,000 clones, around 81% of them seen once, and the ten largest clones take around 2.9%. What was sequenced was peripheral blood. The receptors shown here come from a woman aged 55-75 years with active or convalescent COVID-19. CDR3s include the opening cysteine and the closing phenylalanine or tryptophan. The order of the fields is J gene, clone size, D gene, V gene, CDR3 DNA, CDR3 protein. A D gene is named only where the DNA matches it firmly. Some rows have no size entry. The others give once, few or many, or a class for an expanded clone.

J: TRBJ2-5; size: NA; D: TRBD1; V: TRBV9; DNA: TGTGCCAGCAGCGCCCAGGGGGAGTCAGAGACCCAGTACTTC; CDR3: CASSAQGESETQYF
J: TRBJ2-3; size: few; D: TRBD2; V: TRBV5-1; DNA: TGCGCCAGCAGCTGGTCCGGGACTAGCGGGGGGGCAGATACGCAGTATTTT; CDR3: CASSWSGTSGGADTQYF
J: TRBJ1-4; size: NA; D: NA; V: TRBV10-1; DNA: TGCGCCAGCAGTGCTCAGGTCGGCGAAAAACTGTTTTTT; CDR3: CASSAQVGEKLFF
J: TRBJ2-7; size: NA; D: NA; V: TRBV2; DNA: TGTGCCAGCAGTGGAGGAGATGCTACCTACGAGCAGTACTTC; CDR3: CASSGGDATYEQYF
J: TRBJ1-5; size: NA; D: TRBD1; V: TRBV18; DNA: TGTGCCAGCTCACCATCCCATGTCGACAGGGCGAACGGCTATAGCAATCAGCCCCAGCATTTT; CDR3: CASSPSHVDRANGYSNQPQHF
J: TRBJ1-5; size: NA; D: NA; V: TRBV11-2; DNA: TGTGCCAGCAAAGGGAGCAGGGAGGATCAGCCCCAGCATTTT; CDR3: CASKGSREDQPQHF
J: TRBJ1-1; size: NA; D: NA; V: TRBV10-3; DNA: TGTGCCTCTAATGATCTATATGAAGCTTTCTTT; CDR3: CASNDLYEAFF
J: TRBJ1-1; size: NA; D: NA; V: TRBV5-4; DNA: TGTGCCAGCAGCTTGTCGGGGATCACTGAAGCTTTCTTT; CDR3: CASSLSGITEAFF
J: TRBJ2-2; size: NA; D: NA; V: TRBV4-1; DNA: TGCGCCAGCGCTAATCCGACAGGTGCATTAGCGAACACCGGGGAGCTGTTTTTT; CDR3: CASANPTGALANTGELFF
J: TRBJ2-7; size: NA; D: NA; V: TRBV6-2/TRBV6-3; DNA: TGTGCCAGCAACCCAAGGAGGGCCATCAGCTCCTACGAGCAGTACTTC; CDR3: CASNPRRAISSYEQYF
J: TRBJ1-1; size: NA; D: TRBD1; V: TRBV5-4; DNA: TGTGCCAGCAGCTTGACCACAGGGGGCACTGAAGCTTTCTTT; CDR3: CASSLTTGGTEAFF
J: TRBJ2-2; size: NA; D: TRBD1; V: TRBV5-4; DNA: TGTGCCAGCAGCTATAGGACAGGGCCGAACACCGGGGAGCTGTTTTTT; CDR3: CASSYRTGPNTGELFF
J: TRBJ1-2; size: NA; D: TRBD1; V: TRBV7-9; DNA: TGTGCCAGCAGCTTAGCACAGGGGGGCAACTATGGCTACACCTTC; CDR3: CASSLAQGGNYGYTF
J: TRBJ1-6; size: NA; D: NA; V: TRBV10-3; DNA: TGTGCCATCAGTGAGTCTGGGCTGTTCTATAATTCACCCCTCCACTTT; CDR3: CAISESGLFYNSPLHF
J: TRBJ1-2; size: NA; D: TRBD1; V: TRBV19; DNA: TGTGCCAGTAGTATTGGGACAGCAGGAGGCTACACCTTC; CDR3: CASSIGTAGGYTF
J: TRBJ2-2; size: NA; D: NA; V: TRBV5-1; DNA: TGCGCCAGCAGCTTTGGGGGGACGGGGACCGGGGAGCTGTTTTTT; CDR3: CASSFGGTGTGELFF
J: TRBJ2-1; size: once; D: TRBD1; V: TRBV27; DNA: TGTGCCAGCAGTTTACAGGGGGATGAGCAGTTCTTC; CDR3: CASSLQGDEQFF
J: TRBJ1-4; size: NA; D: NA; V: TRBV6-1; DNA: TGTGCCAGCAGTGACATGCAGGGGACATATGAAAAACTGTTTTTT; CDR3: CASSDMQGTYEKLFF
J: TRBJ1-6; size: NA; D: TRBD1; V: TRBV10-3; DNA: TGTGCCATCAGTGAGTTGGGCAGCAGGACAGGGGACTCACCCCTCCACTTT; CDR3: CAISELGSRTGDSPLHF
J: TRBJ1-1; size: NA; D: TRBD1; V: TRBV27; DNA: TGTGCCAGCACACCGGGACAGGGCTCGAACACTGAAGCTTTCTTT; CDR3: CASTPGQGSNTEAFF
J: TRBJ2-1; size: NA; D: TRBD2; V: TRBV2; DNA: TGTGCCAGCAGCGGGACTAGCTCCTACAATGAGCAGTTCTTC; CDR3: CASSGTSSYNEQFF
J: TRBJ1-2; size: NA; D: TRBD1; V: TRBV23-1; DNA: TGCGCCAGCAGTCTACCCGGACAGGCGACTAACTATGGCTACACCTTC; CDR3: CASSLPGQATNYGYTF
J: TRBJ2-5; size: NA; D: NA; V: TRBV5-4; DNA: TGTGCCAGCAGCTTAGCGTATAACCAAGAGACCCAGTACTTC; CDR3: CASSLAYNQETQYF
J: TRBJ2-3; size: NA; D: TRBD1; V: TRBV2; DNA: TGTGCCACTCCGACAGGGCGAGTCAGCACAGATACGCAGTATTTT; CDR3: CATPTGRVSTDTQYF
J: TRBJ1-5; size: NA; D: NA; V: TRBV27; DNA: TGTGCCAGCAGTTTCGTCCGGGACATATTTAGCAATCAGCCCCAGCATTTT; CDR3: CASSFVRDIFSNQPQHF
J: TRBJ2-4; size: once; D: TRBD1; V: TRBV2; DNA: TGTGCCAGCAGGGCGACAGGGGTAGCCAAAAACATTCAGTACTTC; CDR3: CASRATGVAKNIQYF
J: TRBJ1-2; size: NA; D: TRBD1; V: TRBV27; DNA: TGTGCCAGCAGTTTATCGGGGACAGGGATTGGTGGCTACACCTTC; CDR3: CASSLSGTGIGGYTF
J: TRBJ2-2; size: NA; D: TRBD2; V: TRBV2; DNA: TGTGCCAGCAGACTAGCGGACCCCGGGGAGCTGTTTTTT; CDR3: CASRLADPGELFF
J: TRBJ2-3; size: NA; D: NA; V: TRBV7-2; DNA: TGTGCCAGCAGCCTACTATCACATACAGGGGGGGTCACAGATACGCAGTATTTT; CDR3: CASSLLSHTGGVTDTQYF
J: TRBJ2-3; size: NA; D: NA; V: TRBV2; DNA: TGTGCCAGCAGCGCGGGGACCACGCAGTATTTT; CDR3: CASSAGTTQYF
J: TRBJ1-2; size: few; D: NA; V: TRBV30; DNA: TGTGCCTGGAATGCCGGGAGTAATGGCTACACCTTC; CDR3: CAWNAGSNGYTF
J: TRBJ1-2; size: few; D: NA; V: TRBV25-1; DNA: TGTGCCAGCAGTGAATTAGTGACAAACCAGCCCTATGGCTACACCTTC; CDR3: CASSELVTNQPYGYTF
J: TRBJ1-1; size: once; D: NA; V: TRBV2; DNA: TGTGCCAGCCCCTTAGCCAGGGGTCCGACGAACACTGAAGCTTTCTTT; CDR3: CASPLARGPTNTEAFF
J: TRBJ2-1; size: NA; D: TRBD1; V: TRBV15; DNA: TGTGCCACCAGCAGACTACCCCGGACAGGGAATGAGCAGTTCTTC; CDR3: CATSRLPRTGNEQFF
J: TRBJ2-7; size: once; D: TRBD1; V: TRBV6-5; DNA: TGTGCCAGCAACTCGGGACAGACTTTCTACGAGCAGTACTTC; CDR3: CASNSGQTFYEQYF
J: TRBJ1-5; size: NA; D: NA; V: TRBV2; DNA: TGTGCCAGCAGTGAAGGCTACAGGGATCAGCCCCAGCATTTT; CDR3: CASSEGYRDQPQHF
J: TRBJ2-7; size: once; D: NA; V: TRBV4-1; DNA: TGCGCCAGCAGCCGATCCGGATCTCAGGGTAACTACGAGCAGTACTTC; CDR3: CASSRSGSQGNYEQYF
J: TRBJ2-4; size: once; D: TRBD1; V: TRBV11-3; DNA: TGTGCCAGCAGCCGACAGGGAAAAAACATTCAGTACTTC; CDR3: CASSRQGKNIQYF
J: TRBJ1-1; size: few; D: NA; V: TRBV3-1/TRBV3-2; DNA: TGTGCCAGCAGCCGTCCGGGAAGCACTGAAGCTTTCTTT; CDR3: CASSRPGSTEAFF
J: TRBJ1-2; size: NA; D: TRBD1; V: TRBV9; DNA: TGTGCCAGCAGCGTCGACAGGGGGACCCGGGTGAGCAGCTACACCTTC; CDR3: CASSVDRGTRVSSYTF